These 7 T cell receptor beta chains share one sample of origin, sequenced in a study of cytomegalovirus exposure and HLA in healthy donors. The PCR used 60 Vbeta and 13 Jbeta primers. Libraries were prepared by immunoSEQ multiplex PCR; TCRdb keeps only in-frame clonotypes and omits some of them. This sample contains tens of thousands of clones. What was sequenced was PBMCs. These receptors were collected from a female donor in good health and CMV-seropositive.

Written as DNA, the CDR3 is TGTGCCAGCACCGGGGGGCAGGGCTATGAAAAACTGTTTTTT. This encodes CASTGGQGYEKLFF. V and J are TRBV28 and TRBJ1-4; D is possibly TRBD1 (6 bases). The CDR3 length is 14 residues. Germline V CDR1 and CDR2: MDHEN, SYDVKM. V shed 7 bases and J shed 6 bases, with 15 bases lying between them.

The chain uses TRBV5-1 and TRBJ2-3; D is uncertain. CDR1 is SGHRS and CDR2 is YFSETQ in the germline V gene. This CDR3 has 12 residues. Trimming removed 4 bases from V and 2 bases from J, with 5 bases in between. CDR3 sequence (DNA): TGCGCCAGCAGCCAAATCACAGATACGCAGTATTTT. It yields the protein CASSQITDTQYF.

This chain links TRBV19 with TRBJ1-2, with D tentatively TRBD1 (6 bases). The CDR3 is 12 residues long. Germline CDR1 is LNHDA and CDR2 is SQIVND (reference sequence). V lost 9 bases to trimming and J lost 9 bases, with 17 bases between them. CDR3 DNA: TGTGCCAGCGACGCAGGGGATCCCAGCTACACCTTC. Translated, it gives CASDAGDPSYTF.

The genes are TRBV28 and TRBJ2-7; 10 bases align to TRBD1. Germline V lookup: CDR1 MDHEN, CDR2 SYDVKM. The V gene end was trimmed by 5 bases and the J gene end by 6 bases; junction bases not matched to a gene: 10. The CDR3 has 15 residues. CDR3 region: CASSKPGTGASEQYF. CDR3 coding DNA: TGTGCCAGCAGTAAACCCGGGACAGGGGCTTCCGAGCAGTACTTC. The whole variable domain, remainder taken from reference TRBV28 and TRBJ2-7, is DVKVTQSSRYLVKRTGEKVFLECVQDMDHENMFWYRQDPGLGLRLIYFSYDVKMKEKGDIPEGYSVSREKKERFSLILESASTNQTSMYLCASSKPGTGASEQYFGPGTRLTVT.

The chain links TRBV5-1 to TRBJ2-3; D perhaps matches TRBD2 (5 bases). The CDR3 extends over 12 amino acids. Germline CDR1 is SGHRS and CDR2 is YFSETQ. Trimming shortened V by 3 bases and J by 7 bases, and 9 bases separated the two germline ends. The CDR3 sequence is CASSWTGNTQYF. The CDR3 DNA reads as TGCGCCAGCAGCTGGACGGGAAATACGCAGTATTTT.

V is TRBV6-1 and J is TRBJ2-2; 9 bases map to TRBD1. CDR3 length: 14 residues. Trimming took 8 bases from V and 5 from J; bases not matched to a gene: 6. The V gene's germline CDR1 is MNHNS and CDR2 SASEGT. The CDR3 protein is CASEGQGGTGELFF. CDR3 nucleotide sequence: TGTGCCAGCGAGGGACAGGGAGGGACCGGGGAGCTGTTTTTT.

With respect to this clone: A read error may produce the germline difference seen at one junction end. Other DNA sequences in this specimen translate into the identical CDR3. The chain is built from TRBV19 and TRBJ1-6; no firm D call. Germline assignment: CDR1 LNHDA and CDR2 SQIVND (reference sequence). The CDR3 contains 15 residues. CDR3 sequence reads: CASSMQRGYNSPLHF. Written as DNA, the CDR3 is TGTGCCAGTAGTATGCAGAGAGGGTATAATTCACCCCTACACTTT.